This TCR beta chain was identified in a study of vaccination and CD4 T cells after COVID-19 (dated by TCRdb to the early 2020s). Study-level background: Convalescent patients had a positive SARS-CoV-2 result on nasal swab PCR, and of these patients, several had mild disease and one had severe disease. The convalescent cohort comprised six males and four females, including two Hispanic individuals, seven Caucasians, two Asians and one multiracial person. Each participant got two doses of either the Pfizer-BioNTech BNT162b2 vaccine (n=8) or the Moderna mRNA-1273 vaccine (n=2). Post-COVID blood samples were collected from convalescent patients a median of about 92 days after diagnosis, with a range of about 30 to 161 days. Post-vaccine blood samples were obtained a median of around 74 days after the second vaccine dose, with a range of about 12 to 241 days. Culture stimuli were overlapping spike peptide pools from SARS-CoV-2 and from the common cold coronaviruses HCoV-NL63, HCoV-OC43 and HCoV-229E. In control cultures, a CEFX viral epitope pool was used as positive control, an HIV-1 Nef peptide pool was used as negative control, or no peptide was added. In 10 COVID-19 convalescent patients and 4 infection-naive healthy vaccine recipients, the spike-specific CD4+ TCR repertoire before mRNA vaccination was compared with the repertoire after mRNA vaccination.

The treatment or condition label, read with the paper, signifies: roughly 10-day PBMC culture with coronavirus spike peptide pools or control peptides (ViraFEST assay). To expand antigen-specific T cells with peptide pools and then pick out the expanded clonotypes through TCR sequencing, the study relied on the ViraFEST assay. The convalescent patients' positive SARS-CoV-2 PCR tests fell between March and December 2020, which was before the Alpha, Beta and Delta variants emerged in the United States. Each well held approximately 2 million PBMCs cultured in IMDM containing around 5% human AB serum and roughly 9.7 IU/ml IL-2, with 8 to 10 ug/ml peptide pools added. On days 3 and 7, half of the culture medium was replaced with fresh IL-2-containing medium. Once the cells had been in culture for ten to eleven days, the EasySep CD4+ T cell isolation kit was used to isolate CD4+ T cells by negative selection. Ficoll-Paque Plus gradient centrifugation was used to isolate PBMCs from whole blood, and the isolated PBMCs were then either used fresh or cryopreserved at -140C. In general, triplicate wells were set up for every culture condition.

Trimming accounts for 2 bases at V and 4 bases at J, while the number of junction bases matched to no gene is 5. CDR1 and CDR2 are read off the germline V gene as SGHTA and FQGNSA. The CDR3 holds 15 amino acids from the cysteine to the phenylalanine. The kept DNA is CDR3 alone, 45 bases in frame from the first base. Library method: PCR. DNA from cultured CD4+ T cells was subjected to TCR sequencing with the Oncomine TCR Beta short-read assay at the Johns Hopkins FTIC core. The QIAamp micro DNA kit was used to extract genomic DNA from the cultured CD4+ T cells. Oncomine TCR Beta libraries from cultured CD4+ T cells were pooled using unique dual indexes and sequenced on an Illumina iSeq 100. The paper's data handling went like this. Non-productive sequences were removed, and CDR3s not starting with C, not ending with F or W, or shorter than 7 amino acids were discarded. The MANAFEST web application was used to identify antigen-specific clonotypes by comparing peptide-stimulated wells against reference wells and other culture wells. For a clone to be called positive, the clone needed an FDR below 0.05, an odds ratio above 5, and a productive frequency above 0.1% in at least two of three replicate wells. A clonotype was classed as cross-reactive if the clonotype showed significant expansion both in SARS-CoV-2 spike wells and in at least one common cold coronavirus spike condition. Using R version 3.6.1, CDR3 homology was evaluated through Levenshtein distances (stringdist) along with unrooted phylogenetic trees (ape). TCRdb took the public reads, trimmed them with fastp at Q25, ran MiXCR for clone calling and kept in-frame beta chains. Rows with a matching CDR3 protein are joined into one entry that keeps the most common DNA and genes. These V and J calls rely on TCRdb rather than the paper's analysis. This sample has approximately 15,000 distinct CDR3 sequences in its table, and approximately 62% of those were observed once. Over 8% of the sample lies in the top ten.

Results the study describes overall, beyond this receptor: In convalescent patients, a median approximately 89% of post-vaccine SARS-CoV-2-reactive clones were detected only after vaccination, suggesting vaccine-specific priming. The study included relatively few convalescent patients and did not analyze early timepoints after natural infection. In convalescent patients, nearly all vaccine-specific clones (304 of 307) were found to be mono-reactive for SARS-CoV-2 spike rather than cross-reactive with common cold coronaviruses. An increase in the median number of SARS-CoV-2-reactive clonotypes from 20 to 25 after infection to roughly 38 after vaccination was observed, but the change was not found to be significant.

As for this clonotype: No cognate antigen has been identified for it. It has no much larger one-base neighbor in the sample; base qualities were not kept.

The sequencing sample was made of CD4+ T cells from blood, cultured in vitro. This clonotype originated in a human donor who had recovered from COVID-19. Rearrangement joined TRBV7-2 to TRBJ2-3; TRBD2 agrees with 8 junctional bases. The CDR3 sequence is CASSLQAGDSDTQYF. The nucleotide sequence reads TGTGCCAGCAGCTTACAAGCGGGAGATTCAGATACGCAGTATTTT.